This is a list of T cell receptor beta chains from one sample in a study of T cell clonotyping in hematopoietic cell transplantation. Clones were sequenced by immunoSEQ multiplex PCR, and TCRdb holds only the in-frame ones, with some missing. This table holds 45,000 or so clones, approximately 78% found once. Source: peripheral blood mononuclear cells, taken before stem cell transplant. Receptors originate from a man aged 60 to 69 with myelodysplastic syndrome. Some clones in this sample may be carry-over from other donors' samples. The CDR3 runs from the conserved cysteine through the conserved F or W. The D gene is left open where the match is weak. The size of a clone is reported for some rows only, either as once, few or many, or as a class for expanded clones.

CDR3 protein	CDR3 DNA	J gene	D gene	clone size	V gene
CASSSPTGYRGYTF	TGTGCCAGCAGTTCGCCCACAGGGTACCGTGGCTACACCTTC	TRBJ1-2	.	.	TRBV6-6
CASSPLGDGYTF	TGTGCCAGCAGTCCTCTAGGGGATGGCTACACCTTC	TRBJ1-2	.	.	TRBV28
CASSYNRDRGRYEQYF	TGTGCCAGCAGCTACAACCGGGACAGGGGGCGCTACGAGCAGTACTTC	TRBJ2-7	TRBD1	.	TRBV14
CASSYSSRGTYEQYF	TGTGCCAGCAGTTACTCGAGCAGGGGAACCTACGAGCAGTACTTC	TRBJ2-7	.	.	TRBV6-6
CASSLWGVVGRNQPQHF	TGTGCCAGCAGTTTATGGGGAGTCGTGGGGAGGAATCAGCCCCAGCATTTT	TRBJ1-5	.	.	TRBV28
CASSARQTRNEQFF	TGTGCCAGCAGCGCGAGACAGACCCGCAATGAGCAGTTCTTC	TRBJ2-1	.	.	TRBV9
CASTDSNQPQHF	TGTGCCAGCACAGATAGCAATCAGCCCCAGCATTTT	TRBJ1-5	.	.	TRBV6-6
CASSTSGTARLEAFF	TGTGCCAGCAGCACCTCCGGGACGGCCAGACTTGAAGCTTTCTTT	TRBJ1-1	.	.	TRBV7-8
CASSVGGEGETQYF	TGTGCCAGCAGCGTAGGAGGTGAGGGGGAGACCCAGTACTTC	TRBJ2-5	.	.	TRBV9
CASSTGPTSYGYTF	TGTGCCAGCAGTACAGGACCAACGAGCTATGGCTACACCTTC	TRBJ1-2	.	.	TRBV28
CASRPGFGNQPQHF	TGTGCCAGCAGACCAGGGTTTGGCAATCAGCCCCAGCATTTT	TRBJ1-5	.	.	TRBV6-5
CASSLLGEKLFF	TGTGCCAGCAGTTTGTTAGGCGAAAAACTGTTTTTT	TRBJ1-4	.	.	TRBV28
CASSDRGSNQPQHF	TGTGCCAGCAGTGATAGGGGCAGCAATCAGCCCCAGCATTTT	TRBJ1-5	.	.	TRBV6-5
CASSATMGGETQYF	TGTGCCAGCAGCGCAACAATGGGGGGAGAGACCCAGTACTTC	TRBJ2-5	.	.	TRBV9
CASSSPQGQGAPGTEAFF	TGTGCCAGCAGCTCCCCCCAAGGACAGGGGGCCCCGGGCACTGAAGCTTTCTTT	TRBJ1-1	TRBD1	.	TRBV7-2
CASSFSPYYEQYF	TGTGCCAGCAGCTTCTCTCCCTACTACGAGCAGTACTTC	TRBJ2-7	.	.	TRBV11-1
CASRPGMTNTGELFF	TGCGCCAGCCGACCGGGGATGACGAACACCGGGGAGCTGTTTTTT	TRBJ2-2	.	.	TRBV5-1
CASSQDMGRYGYTF	TGCGCCAGCAGCCAGGACATGGGACGCTATGGCTACACCTTC	TRBJ1-2	.	.	TRBV5-1
CASSLNRWGSDTEAFF	TGTGCCAGCAGCTTGAATAGGTGGGGCTCGGACACTGAAGCTTTCTTT	TRBJ1-1	.	.	TRBV5-6
CASSFRPNTEAFF	TGTGCCAGCAGTTTCAGACCGAACACTGAAGCTTTCTTT	TRBJ1-1	.	.	TRBV27
CASSITGIGNQPQHF	TGTGCCAGTAGTATAACAGGGATTGGCAATCAGCCCCAGCATTTT	TRBJ1-5	.	few	TRBV19
CAWSAGGGGYNEQFF	TGTGCCTGGTCAGCTGGCGGGGGAGGGTACAATGAGCAGTTCTTC	TRBJ2-1	TRBD2	.	TRBV30
CASSQGQGDSPLHF	TGCGCCAGCAGCCAGGGACAGGGTGATTCACCCCTCCACTTT	TRBJ1-6	TRBD1	.	TRBV4-3
CASSYSGAGNYGYTF	TGTGCCAGCAGTTACTCGGGGGCAGGGAACTATGGCTACACCTTC	TRBJ1-2	.	.	TRBV6-6
CASSLFQWAMNTEAFF	TGTGCCAGCAGTTTATTTCAATGGGCCATGAACACTGAAGCTTTCTTT	TRBJ1-1	.	.	TRBV28
CSVEDGGGGQPQHF	TGCAGCGTTGAAGATGGAGGGGGCGGCCAGCCCCAGCATTTT	TRBJ1-5	TRBD1	.	TRBV29-1
CASSLFDYSRTGELFF	TGTGCCAGCAGTTTATTCGACTATTCACGGACCGGGGAGCTGTTTTTT	TRBJ2-2	.	once	TRBV27
CASSILAGGSVGQFF	TGTGCCAGTAGTATTTTGGCGGGGGGGAGTGTTGGGCAGTTCTTC	TRBJ2-1	TRBD2	.	TRBV19
CASSLEGTGLGLGKNIQYF	TGTGCCAGCAGCTTGGAGGGGACAGGGCTTGGATTAGGCAAAAACATTCAGTACTTC	TRBJ2-4	TRBD1	.	TRBV7-2
CASRPTDGYTF	TGTGCCAGCAGACCTACGGATGGCTACACCTTC	TRBJ1-2	.	.	TRBV2
CASSAGTGELFF	TGTGCCAGTAGCGCCGGGACAGGGGAGCTGTTTTTT	TRBJ2-2	.	.	TRBV19
CSARAWGYTF	TGCAGTGCTAGGGCATGGGGCTACACCTTC	TRBJ1-2	.	few	TRBV20-1
CASTKGWTNEKLFF	TGTGCCAGCACCAAGGGGTGGACTAATGAAAAACTGTTTTTT	TRBJ1-4	.	.	TRBV6-1